This T cell receptor (beta chain) derives from a study of T-cell reconstitution after alpha-beta-depleted transplantation in children. Unique molecular identifiers tagged the TCRbeta library. TCRdb reanalysed the PCR reads using MiXCR and keeps one entry per CDR3 protein. The sample lists about 100,000 distinct CDR3 sequences; 5.5% to 7% were seen once. V lost 4 bases, J lost 4 bases, and 11 bases lay in between. Germline CDR1 DFQATT, CDR2 SNEGSKA (reference sequence). The CDR3 runs 13 residues. This clonotype has ten or more counts. What it recognizes is unknown. Study results and limitations: T-cell counts and diversity at one year post-transplant came mainly from newly produced T cells.

The chain links TRBV20-1 to TRBJ2-1, with D possibly TRBD2 on 5 matching bases. The TCR was taken from a male patient under 10 years old who had a stem cell transplant for acute lymphoblastic leukemia, so the T cells may come from the graft donor. Sequencing was performed on PBMCs, mostly from graft donor cells, taken 360 days after TCRalphabeta/CD19-depleted stem cell transplant. The CDR3 sequence is CSAIKRVYNEQFF. The DNA for the CDR3 is TGCAGTGCTATAAAGAGGGTTTACAATGAGCAGTTCTTC.